The 23 T cell receptor beta chains listed next were all sequenced from one sample in a study of immune evolution from preneoplasia to lung adenocarcinoma. Libraries were prepared by immunoSEQ multiplex PCR; TCRdb keeps only in-frame clonotypes and omits some of them. The sample lists 6,000 to 8,000 clones; roughly 79% were seen once. Sequencing input: FFPE adjacent normal lung tissue. Receptors were obtained from a person aged 70 to 79 with lung adenocarcinoma.

This sequence joins TRBV11-2 and TRBJ2-5; D call uncertain. The CDR3 extends over 13 amino acids. V gave up 0 bases and J gave up 6 bases, with 8 bases separating them. Germline V lookup: CDR1 SGHAT, CDR2 FQNNGV. The CDR3: CASSLEVSQTQYF. The CDR3 DNA reads TGTGCCAGCAGCTTAGAGGTATCGCAGACCCAGTACTTC.

The chain has TRBV6-5 and TRBJ1-1, with TRBD1 as a possible D gene (5 bases). With 2 bases removed from V and 5 bases from J, the gap between germline ends came to 9 bases. Germline V gene sequence: CDR1 MNHEY, CDR2 SVGAGI. The CDR3 is 13 residues long. CDR3 sequence (DNA): TGTGCCAGCAGTTACAGGGGTACGACTGAAGCTTTCTTT. It yields the protein CASSYRGTTEAFF.

The chain employs TRBV9 and TRBJ2-5, with 10 bases aligning to TRBD1. The CDR3 extends over 16 amino acids. Germline CDR1 SGDLS, CDR2 YYNGEE. Germline trimming cut 3 bases from V and 4 bases from J; bases unmatched to any gene: 9. CDR3 DNA sequence: TGTGCCAGCAGCGCCCCCGGGACAGGGGATCGAGAGACCCAGTACTTC. Translation: CASSAPGTGDRETQYF.

This chain joins TRBV4-1 and TRBJ1-2; TRBD1 matches 7 bases. Germline values: CDR1 MGHRA, CDR2 YSYEKL. V dropped 3 bases and J dropped 4; count of bases not matched to a gene: 8. This CDR3 has 15 residues. As DNA, the CDR3 is TGCGCCAGCAGCCATACCGGGACAGCGACCTATGGCTACACCTTC. Translation gives CASSHTGTATYGYTF.

The count of this clone is one. The germline gene is not matched at one end of the junction; a read error may be the cause. The chain recombines TRBV28 with TRBJ1-2; D is perhaps TRBD1 (5 bases). The CDR3 length is 13 residues. Per the germline V gene, CDR1 is MDHEN and CDR2 is SYDVKM. CDR3 DNA sequence: TGTGCCAGCAGTTTAGGTCGGGACTATGGCTACATCTTC. Translation gives CASSLGRDYGYIF.

This chain uses TRBV11-2 with TRBJ2-5, with 7 nucleotides matching TRBD1. Germline trimming cut 5 bases from V and 2 bases from J; bases unmatched to any gene: 8. The CDR3 spans 15 residues. Germline lookup yields CDR1 SGHAT and CDR2 FQNNGV. The DNA for the CDR3 is TGTGCCAGCAGCATCCGGACAGGAAAGCAAGAGACCCAGTACTTC. Translated, it gives CASSIRTGKQETQYF.

The chain is built from TRBV5-1 and TRBJ1-1, with TRBD1 identical over 7 bases. CDR3 length: 14 amino acids. V gave up 3 bases and J gave up 5 bases; unmatched junction bases: 7. CDR1 is SGHRS, CDR2 YFSETQ, per germline. The CDR3 spells CASSSDREGTEAFF. DNA of the CDR3: TGCGCCAGCAGCTCCGACAGGGAGGGGACTGAAGCTTTCTTT.

The chain has TRBV7-9 and TRBJ1-1, with a weak D call TRBD1 (6 bases). The V end was cut by 5 bases, the J end by 0 bases, with 19 bases between. Germline V lookup: CDR1 SEHNR, CDR2 FQNEAQ (reference sequence). The CDR3 runs to 17 residues. The CDR3: CASSRPALGGLNTEAFF. The CDR3, as DNA: TGTGCCAGCAGCCGCCCCGCTTTGGGGGGCCTGAACACTGAAGCTTTCTTT. Filled out from reference TRBV7-9 and TRBJ1-1, the complete variable domain reads DTGVSQNPRHKITKRGQNVTFRCDPISEHNRLYWYRQTLGQGPEFLTYFQNEAQLEKSRLLSDRFSAERPKGSFSTLEIQRTEQGDSAMYLCASSRPALGGLNTEAFFGQGTRLTVV.

The rearrangement links TRBV11-3 to TRBJ2-1; 11 nucleotides align to TRBD1. From germline, CDR1 is SGHNT and CDR2 YENEEA. Trimming cost V 4 bases and J 5 bases; bases outside gene matches: 10. This CDR3 contains 17 residues. As DNA, the CDR3 is TGTGCCAGCAGCTCAGGACAGGGGGCAAAGGGGGACAATGAGCAGTTCTTC. It translates to CASSSGQGAKGDNEQFF.

This chain's CDR3 is CASRGERFFVYGYTF. DNA for the CDR3: TGTGCCAGCAGAGGAGAACGGTTTTTTGTCTATGGCTACACCTTC. The chain employs TRBV6-1 and TRBJ1-2; D is uncertain. The germline V gene encodes CDR1 MNHNS and CDR2 SASEGT. This CDR3 is built from 15 residues. V lost 6 bases to trimming and J lost 4 bases, with 18 bases between them.

The V gene is TRBV6-1, the J gene TRBJ1-2; possibly TRBD1 for D (5 bases). CDR1 and CDR2 (germline): MNHNS, SASEGT. V lost 8 bases to trimming and J lost 8 bases, with 18 bases between them. The CDR3 loop spans 13 amino acids. This CDR3 reads CASQDPGPPGYTF. The CDR3 region has the DNA TGTGCCAGCCAAGACCCGGGGCCCCCCGGCTACACCTTC.

The V call is TRBV7-2, the J call TRBJ1-6; D gene ambiguous. The CDR3 is 14 amino acids. Germline V gene data show CDR1 as SGHTA and CDR2 as FQGNSA. V lost 2 bases and J lost 10, with 12 bases in between. CDR3 protein: CASSLKAGKSPLHF. The CDR3 DNA follows: TGTGCCAGCAGCTTAAAGGCCGGGAAATCACCCCTCCACTTT.

The chain carries TRBV19 and TRBJ1-5; TRBD1 is a possible D gene (5 bases). CDR1 and CDR2 from the germline V gene are LNHDA and SQIVND (reference sequence). This CDR3 region has 15 residues. V lost 3 bases and J 6 bases, leaving 15 bases between the germline ends. The CDR3 DNA reads TGTGCCAGTAGTATGACCGGGACTTTCATTCAGCCCCAGCATTTT. Protein: CASSMTGTFIQPQHF.

This chain joins TRBV7-9 and TRBJ2-1; 8 bases line up with TRBD2. This CDR3 region has 17 residues. V was pared by 5 bases and J by 8 bases, with 17 bases of the junction left unmatched. Per germline, CDR1 SEHNR and CDR2 FQNEAQ (reference sequence). The CDR3 reads CASSPQGRKRGIHEQFF. The CDR3 DNA is TGTGCCAGCAGCCCCCAGGGCAGGAAGCGGGGGATCCATGAGCAGTTCTTC.

This chain uses TRBV18 with TRBJ2-7; 7 nucleotides agree with TRBD1. V lost 6 bases, J lost 2 bases, and 4 bases stayed unmatched. This CDR3 has 13 residues. Germline V gene data show CDR1 as KGHSH and CDR2 as LQKENI. CDR3 sequence: CASSDREPYEQYF. As DNA, the CDR3 is TGTGCCAGCTCCGACAGGGAGCCCTACGAGCAGTACTTC.

V gene TRBV28 combines with J gene TRBJ1-1; a weak D match, TRBD1 (5 bases). Germline lookup yields CDR1 MDHEN and CDR2 SYDVKM. V was clipped by 4 bases and J by 4 bases, with 7 bases between them. The CDR3 spans 12 residues. CDR3 nucleotides: TGTGCCAGCAGTTCAGACAGCACTGAAGCTTTCTTT. Protein product: CASSSDSTEAFF.

The chain recombines TRBV6-6 with TRBJ1-1, with D unresolved. The V gene's germline CDR1 is MNHNY and CDR2 SVGAGI (reference sequence). The CDR3 covers 15 residues. Trimming took off 6 bases at V and 3 bases at J, with 17 bases between the two ends. CDR3 DNA sequence: TGTGCCAGCAGAGATGGGTGGGGTGTGGACACTGAAGCTTTCTTT. It specifies CASRDGWGVDTEAFF.

The genes are TRBV6-6 and TRBJ1-1; 8 bases map to TRBD1. Germline CDR1 and CDR2: MNHNY and SVGAGI (reference sequence). The CDR3 contains 15 residues. The V and J ends lost 3 bases and 4 bases, in that order; junction bases with no gene match: 7. The DNA for the CDR3 is TGTGCCAGCAGTTATATAAGTACAGGGGGCACTGAAGCTTTCTTT. It is translated as CASSYISTGGTEAFF.

This chain connects TRBV30 to TRBJ1-4, with 11 bases fitting TRBD1. The junction had 3 bases not matched to a gene; V was cut back by 4 bases and J by 5 bases. The CDR3 covers 14 residues. In germline, CDR1 is GTSNPN, CDR2 SVGIG (reference sequence). The CDR3 region has the DNA TGTGCCTGGAAGGGACAGGGGGGGAATGAAAAACTGTTTTTT. This gives the protein CAWKGQGGNEKLFF.

The gene calls are TRBV9 and TRBJ2-3; D is possibly TRBD1 (6 bases). Germline-derived CDR1 and CDR2 are SGDLS and YYNGEE. V lost 0 bases and J lost 1, with 9 bases in between. The CDR3 runs to 15 residues. CDR3 region: CASSVGGRGTDTQYF. The CDR3 coding sequence is TGTGCCAGCAGCGTAGGGGGGCGCGGCACAGATACGCAGTATTTT.

The gene calls are TRBV6-5 and TRBJ1-2; D might be TRBD1 (5 bases). The CDR3 totals 12 residues. The germline gives CDR1 MNHEY, CDR2 SVGAGI. V lost 6 bases and J lost 5, with 10 bases in between. The CDR3 reads CASRGETYGYTF. The DNA for the CDR3 is TGTGCCAGCAGGGGGGAGACTTATGGCTACACCTTC.

The V and J genes are TRBV7-9 and TRBJ1-1; D possibly corresponds to TRBD1 (5 bases). V dropped 3 bases and J dropped 10 bases, with 18 bases sitting between them. CDR3 length: 14 amino acids. Germline-derived CDR1 and CDR2 are SEHNR and FQNEAQ (reference sequence). The chain's CDR3 is CASSLSSREVLAFF. DNA of the CDR3: TGTGCCAGCAGCTTGAGTAGCAGGGAGGTATTAGCTTTCTTT.

The chain has TRBV9 and TRBJ2-3; 8 bases map to TRBD1. The length of the CDR3 is 15 residues. The V and J ends lost 4 bases and 4 bases, in that order; junction bases with no gene match: 8. Germline loops: CDR1 SGDLS, CDR2 YYNGEE. The CDR3 reads CASSPRTGRADTQYF. The CDR3 DNA reads as TGTGCCAGCAGCCCACGGACAGGGCGGGCAGATACGCAGTATTTT.